Sequencing of this TCR beta chain was carried out in a study of post-analysis software for immune sequencing data. Regarding the study as a whole: Versus controls, multiple sclerosis patients showed significantly lower diversity (normalized Chao1).

A word on this clonotype: The antigen is not known.

TCR beta cDNA libraries had unique molecular identifiers. TCRdb reprocessed the PCR reads via MiXCR and lists one record per CDR3 protein. The repertoire holds roughly 650,000 distinct CDR3 sequences, with 55% to 60% as singletons. This clonotype originated in a girl aged 2 to 9 with multiple sclerosis. Sequenced input: blood.

The CDR3 protein is CASSFWGGAVYEQYF. CDR3 in DNA: TGTGCCAGCAGTTTCTGGGGGGGAGCGGTCTACGAGCAGTACTTC. The chain employs TRBV27 and TRBJ2-7; TRBD2 aligns across 7 bases. The CDR3 totals 15 residues. J gave up 3 bases and V 3 bases, and 8 bases lay outside the gene matches. Germline lookup yields CDR1 MNHEY and CDR2 SMNVEV (reference sequence).